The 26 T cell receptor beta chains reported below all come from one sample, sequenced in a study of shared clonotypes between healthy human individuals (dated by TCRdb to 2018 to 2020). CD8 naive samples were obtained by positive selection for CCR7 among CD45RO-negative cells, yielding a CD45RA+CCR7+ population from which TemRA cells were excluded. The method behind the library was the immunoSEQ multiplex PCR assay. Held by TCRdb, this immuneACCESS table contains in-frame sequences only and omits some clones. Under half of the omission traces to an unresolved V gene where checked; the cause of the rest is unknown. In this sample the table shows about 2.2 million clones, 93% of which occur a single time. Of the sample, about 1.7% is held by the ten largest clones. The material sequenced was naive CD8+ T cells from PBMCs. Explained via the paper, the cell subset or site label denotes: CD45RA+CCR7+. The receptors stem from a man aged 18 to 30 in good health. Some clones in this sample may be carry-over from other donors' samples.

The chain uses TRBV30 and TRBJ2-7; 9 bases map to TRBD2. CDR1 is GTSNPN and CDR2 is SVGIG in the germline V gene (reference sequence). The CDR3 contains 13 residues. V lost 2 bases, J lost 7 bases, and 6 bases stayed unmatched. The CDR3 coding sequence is TGTGCCTGGAGTATGGGACTAGCCTTAGAGCAGTACTTC. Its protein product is CAWSMGLALEQYF. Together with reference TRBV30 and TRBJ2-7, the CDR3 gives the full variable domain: SQTIHQWPATLVQPVGSPLSLECTVEGTSNPNLYWYRQAAGRGLQLLFYSVGIGQISSEVPQNLSASRPQDRQFILSSKKLLLSDSGFYLCAWSMGLALEQYFGPGTRLTVT.

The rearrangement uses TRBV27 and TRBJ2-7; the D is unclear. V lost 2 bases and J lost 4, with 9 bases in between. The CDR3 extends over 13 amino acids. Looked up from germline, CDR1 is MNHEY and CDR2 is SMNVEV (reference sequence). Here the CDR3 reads CASSLRAYYEQYF. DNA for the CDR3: TGTGCCAGCAGTTTAAGGGCCTATTACGAGCAGTACTTC.

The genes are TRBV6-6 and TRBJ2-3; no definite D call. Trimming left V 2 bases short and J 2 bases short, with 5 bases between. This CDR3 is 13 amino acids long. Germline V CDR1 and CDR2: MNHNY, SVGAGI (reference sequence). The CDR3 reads CASSYRSTDTQYF. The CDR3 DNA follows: TGTGCCAGCAGTTACAGGTCCACAGATACGCAGTATTTT.

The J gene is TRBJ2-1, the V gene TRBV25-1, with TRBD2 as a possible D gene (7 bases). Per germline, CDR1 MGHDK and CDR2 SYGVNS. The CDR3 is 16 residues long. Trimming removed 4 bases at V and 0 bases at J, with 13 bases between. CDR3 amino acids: CASSGGGISSYNEQFF. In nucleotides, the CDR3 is TGTGCCAGCAGTGGCGGGGGCATTAGCTCCTACAATGAGCAGTTCTTC.

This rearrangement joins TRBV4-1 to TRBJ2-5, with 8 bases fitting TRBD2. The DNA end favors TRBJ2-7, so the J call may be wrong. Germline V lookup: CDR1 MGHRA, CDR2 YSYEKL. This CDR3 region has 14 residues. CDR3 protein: CASSSSGRSYEQYF. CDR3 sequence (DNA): TGCGCCAGCAGCAGCAGCGGGAGATCCTACGAGCAGTACTTC.

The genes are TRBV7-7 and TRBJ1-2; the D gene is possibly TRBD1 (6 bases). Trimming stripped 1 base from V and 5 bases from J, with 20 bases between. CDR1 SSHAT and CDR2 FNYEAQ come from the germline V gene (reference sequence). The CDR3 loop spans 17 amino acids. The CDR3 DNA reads TGTGCCAGCAGCTTAGGGTCCCGGACAGATCTTTTATATGGCTACACCTTC. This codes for CASSLGSRTDLLYGYTF.

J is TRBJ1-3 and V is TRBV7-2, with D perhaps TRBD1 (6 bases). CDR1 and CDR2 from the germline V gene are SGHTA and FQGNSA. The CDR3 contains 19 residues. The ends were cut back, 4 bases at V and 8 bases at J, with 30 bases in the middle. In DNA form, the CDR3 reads TGTGCCAGCAGCTCCCCCTTGGGGAACAGTGGGGGCTTAACGGACACCATATATTTT. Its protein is CASSSPLGNSGGLTDTIYF.

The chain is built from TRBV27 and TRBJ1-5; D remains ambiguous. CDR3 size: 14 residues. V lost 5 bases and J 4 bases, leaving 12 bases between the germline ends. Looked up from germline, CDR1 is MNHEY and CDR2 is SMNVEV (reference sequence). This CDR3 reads CASSRTGINQPQHF. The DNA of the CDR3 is TGTGCCAGCAGTCGGACGGGGATAAATCAGCCCCAGCATTTT.

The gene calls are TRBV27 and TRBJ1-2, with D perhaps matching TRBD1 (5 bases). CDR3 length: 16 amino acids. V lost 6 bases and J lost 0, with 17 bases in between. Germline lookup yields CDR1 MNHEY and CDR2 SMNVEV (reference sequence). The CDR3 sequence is CASSLSLGATNYGYTF. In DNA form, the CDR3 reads TGTGCCAGCAGCCTCTCCCTCGGGGCCACTAACTATGGCTACACCTTC.

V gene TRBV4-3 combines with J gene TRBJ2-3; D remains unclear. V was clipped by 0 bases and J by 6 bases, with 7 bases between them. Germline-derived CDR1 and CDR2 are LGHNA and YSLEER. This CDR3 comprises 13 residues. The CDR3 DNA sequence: TGCGCCAGCAGCCAAGATGGGCGGGATACGCAGTATTTT. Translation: CASSQDGRDTQYF.

This CDR3 is CASSLADASTYYNEQFF. CDR3 bases: TGTGCCAGCAGCTTGGCCGACGCTAGTACTTATTACAATGAGCAGTTCTTC. This chain uses TRBV5-4 with TRBJ2-1; unclear D gene. The germline gives CDR1 SGHNT, CDR2 YYREEE (reference sequence). V lost 0 bases and J 4 bases, leaving 17 bases between the germline ends. The CDR3 has 17 amino acids.

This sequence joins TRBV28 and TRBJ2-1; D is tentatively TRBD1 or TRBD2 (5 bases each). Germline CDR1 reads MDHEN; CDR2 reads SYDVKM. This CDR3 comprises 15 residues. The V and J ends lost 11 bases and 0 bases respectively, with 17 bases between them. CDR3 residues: CAHSLSGSSYNEQFF. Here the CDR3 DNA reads TGTGCCCACTCGCTCTCAGGGAGCTCCTACAATGAGCAGTTCTTC.

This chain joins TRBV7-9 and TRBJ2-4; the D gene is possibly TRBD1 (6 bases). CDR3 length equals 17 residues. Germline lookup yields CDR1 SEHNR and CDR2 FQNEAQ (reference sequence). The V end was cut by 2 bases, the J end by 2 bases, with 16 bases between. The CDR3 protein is CASSLWGQGHSKNIQYF. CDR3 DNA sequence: TGTGCCAGCAGCTTATGGGGCCAGGGGCACTCCAAAAACATTCAGTACTTC.

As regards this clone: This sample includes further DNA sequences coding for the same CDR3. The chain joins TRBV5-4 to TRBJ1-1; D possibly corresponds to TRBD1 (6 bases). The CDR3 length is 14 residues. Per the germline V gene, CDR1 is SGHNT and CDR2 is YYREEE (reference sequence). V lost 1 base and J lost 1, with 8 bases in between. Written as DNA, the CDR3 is TGTGCCAGCAGCTTGACAGGGTCGAACACTGAAGCTTTCTTT. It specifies CASSLTGSNTEAFF. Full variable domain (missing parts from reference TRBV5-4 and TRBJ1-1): ETGVTQSPTHLIKTRGQQVTLRCSSQSGHNTVSWYQQALGQGPQFIFQYYREEENGRGNFPPRFSGLQFPNYSSELNVNALELDDSALYLCASSLTGSNTEAFFGQGTRLTVV.

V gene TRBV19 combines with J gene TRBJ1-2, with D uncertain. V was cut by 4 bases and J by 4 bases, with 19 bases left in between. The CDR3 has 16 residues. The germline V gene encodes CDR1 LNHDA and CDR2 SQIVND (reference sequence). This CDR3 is CASSTRWAGASYGYTF. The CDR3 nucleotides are TGTGCCAGTAGTACTCGTTGGGCCGGAGCCTCCTATGGCTACACCTTC. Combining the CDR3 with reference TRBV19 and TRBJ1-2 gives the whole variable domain DGGITQSPKYLFRKEGQNVTLSCEQNLNHDAMYWYRQDPGQGLRLIYYSQIVNDFQKGDIAEGYSVSREKKESFPLTVTSAQKNPTAFYLCASSTRWAGASYGYTFGSGTRLTVV.

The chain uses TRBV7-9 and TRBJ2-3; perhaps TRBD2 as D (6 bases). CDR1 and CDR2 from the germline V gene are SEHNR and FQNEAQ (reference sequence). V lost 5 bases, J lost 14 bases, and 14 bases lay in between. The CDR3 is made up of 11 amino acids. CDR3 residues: CASSLTRGSYF. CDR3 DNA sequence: TGTGCCAGCAGCCTAACCCGGGGGTCGTATTTT.

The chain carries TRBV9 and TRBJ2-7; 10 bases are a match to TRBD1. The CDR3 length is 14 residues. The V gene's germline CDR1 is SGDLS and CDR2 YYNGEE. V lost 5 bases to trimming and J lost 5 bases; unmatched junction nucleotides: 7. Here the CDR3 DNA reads TGTGCCAGCAGTGAGTGGGACAGGGGCGACGAGCAGTACTTC. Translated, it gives CASSEWDRGDEQYF.

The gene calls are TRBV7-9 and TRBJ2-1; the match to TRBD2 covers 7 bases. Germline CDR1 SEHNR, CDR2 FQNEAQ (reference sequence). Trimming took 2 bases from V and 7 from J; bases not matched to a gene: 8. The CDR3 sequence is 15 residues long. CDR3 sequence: CASSLWGRALNEQFF. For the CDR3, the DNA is TGTGCCAGCAGCTTATGGGGGAGGGCCTTAAATGAGCAGTTCTTC.

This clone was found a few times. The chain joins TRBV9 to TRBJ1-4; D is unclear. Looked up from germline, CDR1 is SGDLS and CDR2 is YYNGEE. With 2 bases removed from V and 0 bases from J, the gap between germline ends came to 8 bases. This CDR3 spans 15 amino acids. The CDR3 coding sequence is TGTGCCAGCAGCGTGTCGGCCTCAACTAATGAAAAACTGTTTTTT. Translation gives CASSVSASTNEKLFF.

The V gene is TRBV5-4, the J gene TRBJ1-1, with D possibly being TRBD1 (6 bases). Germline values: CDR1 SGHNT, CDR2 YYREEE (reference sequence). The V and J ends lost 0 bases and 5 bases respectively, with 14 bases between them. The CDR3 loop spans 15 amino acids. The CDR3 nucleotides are TGTGCCAGCAGCTTGGACAGGGATGTGTGGACTGAAGCTTTCTTT. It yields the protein CASSLDRDVWTEAFF.

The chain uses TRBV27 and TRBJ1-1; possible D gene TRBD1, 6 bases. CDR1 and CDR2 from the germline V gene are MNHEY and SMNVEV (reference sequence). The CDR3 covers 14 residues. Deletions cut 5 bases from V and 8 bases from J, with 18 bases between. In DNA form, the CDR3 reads TGTGCCAGCAGTCCTAGAAACACAGGGAGAGAAGCTTTCTTT. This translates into CASSPRNTGREAFF.

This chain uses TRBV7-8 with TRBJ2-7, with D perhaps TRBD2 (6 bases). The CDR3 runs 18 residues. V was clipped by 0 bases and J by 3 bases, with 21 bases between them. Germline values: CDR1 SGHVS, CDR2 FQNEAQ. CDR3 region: CASSLAGTPGLTDYEQYF. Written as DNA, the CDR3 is TGTGCCAGCAGCTTAGCGGGGACCCCGGGACTCACTGACTACGAGCAGTACTTC.

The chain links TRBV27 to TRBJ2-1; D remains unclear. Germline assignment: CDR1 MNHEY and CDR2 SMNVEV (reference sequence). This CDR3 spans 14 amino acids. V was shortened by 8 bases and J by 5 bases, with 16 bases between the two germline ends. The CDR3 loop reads CASCRDAPNNEQFF. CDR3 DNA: TGTGCCAGCTGCCGAGACGCGCCGAACAATGAGCAGTTCTTC.

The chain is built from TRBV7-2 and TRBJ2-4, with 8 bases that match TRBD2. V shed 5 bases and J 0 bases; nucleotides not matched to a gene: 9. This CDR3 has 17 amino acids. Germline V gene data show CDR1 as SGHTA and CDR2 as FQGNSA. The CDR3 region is CASSLTSGTIAKNIQYF. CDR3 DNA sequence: TGTGCCAGCAGCCTTACTAGCGGTACCATAGCCAAAAACATTCAGTACTTC.

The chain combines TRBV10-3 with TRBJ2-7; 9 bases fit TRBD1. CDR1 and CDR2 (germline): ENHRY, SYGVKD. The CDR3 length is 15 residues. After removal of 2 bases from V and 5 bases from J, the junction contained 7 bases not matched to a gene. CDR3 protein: CAISERRDRDHEQYF. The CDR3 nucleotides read TGTGCCATCAGTGAGAGGAGGGACAGGGACCACGAGCAGTACTTC.

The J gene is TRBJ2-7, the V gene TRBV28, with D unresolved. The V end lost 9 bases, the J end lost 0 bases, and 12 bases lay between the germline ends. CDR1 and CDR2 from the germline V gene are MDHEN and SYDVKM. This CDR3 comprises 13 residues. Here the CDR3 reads CASEEGPSYEQYF. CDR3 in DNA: TGTGCCAGTGAGGAAGGGCCCTCCTACGAGCAGTACTTC.